This T cell receptor beta chain comes out of a study of siplizumab effects on memory and regulatory T cells. Sequencing used immunoSEQ multiplex PCR; TCRdb keeps in-frame clones, though not all of them. The table lists 60,000 or so clones, more than 80% of them singletons. The V end lost 3 bases, the J end lost 4 bases, and 13 bases lay between the germline ends. From germline, CDR1 is SGHDN and CDR2 FVKESK. The CDR3 consists of 14 residues. Broader study findings: Naive T cells, seemingly more diverse than memory cells, seemed major alloresponse contributors. Mappable alloreactive CD4+ clones came from Treg cells under 80% of the time on average with siplizumab, against 26.9% in controls. Naive versus memory phenotype went unassigned for roughly 75-96% of proliferating CD4+ or CD8+ clones.

About this clone itself: Its specificity is unknown.

The V call is TRBV14, the J call TRBJ2-7; D is uncertain. Material: CD8+ T cells sorted from blood. The sequence derives from a human donor in good health. Here the CDR3 reads CASSQGGNYYEQYF. CDR3 nucleotides: TGTGCCAGCAGCCAGGGTGGGAACTATTACGAGCAGTACTTC.